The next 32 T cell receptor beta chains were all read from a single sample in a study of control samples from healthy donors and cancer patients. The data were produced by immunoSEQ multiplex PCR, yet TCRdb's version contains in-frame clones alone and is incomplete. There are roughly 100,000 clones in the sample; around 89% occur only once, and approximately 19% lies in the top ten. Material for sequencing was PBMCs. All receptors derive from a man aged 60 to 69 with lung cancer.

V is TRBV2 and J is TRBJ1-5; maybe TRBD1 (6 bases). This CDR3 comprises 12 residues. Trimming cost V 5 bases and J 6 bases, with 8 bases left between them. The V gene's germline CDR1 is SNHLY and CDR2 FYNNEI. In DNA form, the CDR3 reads TGTGCCAGCAGTCCAGGGGTTCAGCCCCAGCATTTT. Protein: CASSPGVQPQHF.

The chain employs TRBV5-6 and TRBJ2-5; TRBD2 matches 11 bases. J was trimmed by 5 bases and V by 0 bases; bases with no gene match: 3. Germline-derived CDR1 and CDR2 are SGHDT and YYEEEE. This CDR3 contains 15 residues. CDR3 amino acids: CASSLASGGRETQYF. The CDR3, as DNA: TGTGCCAGCAGCTTGGCTAGCGGGGGGAGGGAGACCCAGTACTTC.

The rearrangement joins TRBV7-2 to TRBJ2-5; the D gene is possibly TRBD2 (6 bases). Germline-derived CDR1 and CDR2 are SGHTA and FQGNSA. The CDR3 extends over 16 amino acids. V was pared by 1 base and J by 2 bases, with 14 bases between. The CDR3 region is CASSLEWAGIQETQYF. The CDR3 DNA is TGTGCCAGCAGCTTAGAGTGGGCGGGAATTCAAGAGACCCAGTACTTC.

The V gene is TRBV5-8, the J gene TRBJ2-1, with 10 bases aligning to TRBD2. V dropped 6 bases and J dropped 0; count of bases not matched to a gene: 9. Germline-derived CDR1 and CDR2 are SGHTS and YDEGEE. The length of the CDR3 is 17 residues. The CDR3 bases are TGTGCCAGCACCGGGACTAGCGTTTCAAGCTCCTACAATGAGCAGTTCTTC. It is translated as CASTGTSVSSSYNEQFF.

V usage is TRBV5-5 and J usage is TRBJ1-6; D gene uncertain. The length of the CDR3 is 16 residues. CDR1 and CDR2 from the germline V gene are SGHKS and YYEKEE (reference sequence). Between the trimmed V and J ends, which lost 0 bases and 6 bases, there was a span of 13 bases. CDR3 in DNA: TGTGCCAGCAGCTTGGCCCCGACACAAGTTAATTCACCCCTCCACTTT. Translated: CASSLAPTQVNSPLHF.

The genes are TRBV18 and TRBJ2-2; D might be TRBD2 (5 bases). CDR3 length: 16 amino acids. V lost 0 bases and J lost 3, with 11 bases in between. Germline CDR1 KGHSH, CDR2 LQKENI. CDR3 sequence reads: CASSPPRVGDTGELFF. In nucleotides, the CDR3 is TGTGCCAGCTCACCACCGAGGGTGGGTGACACCGGGGAGCTGTTTTTT.

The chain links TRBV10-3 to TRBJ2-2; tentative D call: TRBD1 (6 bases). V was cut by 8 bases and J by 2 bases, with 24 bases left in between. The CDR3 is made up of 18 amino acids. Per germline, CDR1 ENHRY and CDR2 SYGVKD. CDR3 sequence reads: CAIDISGTPFSNTGELFF. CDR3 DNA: TGTGCCATCGACATCTCCGGGACACCCTTTTCTAACACCGGGGAGCTGTTTTTT.

CDR3 bases: TGTGCCAGCAGCTTAGACGGGGGGCCAGGGAGCTACACCTTC. Amino acid sequence: CASSLDGGPGSYTF. This chain links TRBV7-6 with TRBJ1-2; D may be TRBD1 (6 bases). The ends were cut back, 1 base at V and 9 bases at J, with 15 bases in the middle. Germline V lookup: CDR1 SGHVS, CDR2 FNYEAQ. CDR3 length: 14 residues. The full variable domain, its missing parts supplied by reference TRBV7-6 and TRBJ1-2, is GAGVSQSPRYKVTKRGQDVALRCDPISGHVSLYWYRQALGQGPEFLTYFNYEAQQDKSGLPNDRFSAERPEGSISTLTIQRTEQRDSAMYRCASSLDGGPGSYTFGSGTRLTVV.

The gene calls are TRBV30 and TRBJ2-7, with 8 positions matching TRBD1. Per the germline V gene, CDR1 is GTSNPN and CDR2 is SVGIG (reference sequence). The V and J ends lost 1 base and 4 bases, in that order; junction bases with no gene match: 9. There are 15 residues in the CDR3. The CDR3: CAWSDPGRGHYEQYF. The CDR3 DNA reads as TGTGCCTGGAGTGACCCGGGCAGGGGGCATTACGAGCAGTACTTC.

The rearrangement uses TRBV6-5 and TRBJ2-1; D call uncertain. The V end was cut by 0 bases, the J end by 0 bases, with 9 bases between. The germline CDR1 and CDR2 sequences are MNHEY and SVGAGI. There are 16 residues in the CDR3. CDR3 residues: CASSYSGRFSYNEQFF. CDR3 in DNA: TGTGCCAGCAGTTACTCGGGCCGGTTCTCCTACAATGAGCAGTTCTTC.

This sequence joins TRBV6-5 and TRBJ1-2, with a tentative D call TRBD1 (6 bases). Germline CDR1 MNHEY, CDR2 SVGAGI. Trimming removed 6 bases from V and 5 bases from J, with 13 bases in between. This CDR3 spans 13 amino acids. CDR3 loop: CASRLDSRYGYTF. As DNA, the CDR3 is TGTGCCAGCAGATTGGACAGCCGATATGGCTACACCTTC.

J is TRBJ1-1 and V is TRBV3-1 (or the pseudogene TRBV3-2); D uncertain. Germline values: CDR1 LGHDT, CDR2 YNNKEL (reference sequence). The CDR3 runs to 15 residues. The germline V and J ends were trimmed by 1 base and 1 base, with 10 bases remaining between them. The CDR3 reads CASSQVGQPNTEAFF. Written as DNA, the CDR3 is TGTGCCAGCAGCCAAGTAGGCCAGCCGAACACTGAAGCTTTCTTT.

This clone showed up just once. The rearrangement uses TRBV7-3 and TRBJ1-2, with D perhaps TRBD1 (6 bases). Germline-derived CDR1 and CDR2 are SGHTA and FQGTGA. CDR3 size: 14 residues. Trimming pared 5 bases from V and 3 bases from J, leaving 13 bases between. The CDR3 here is CASSLRQEDYGYTF. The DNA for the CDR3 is TGTGCCAGCAGCCTACGACAGGAGGACTATGGCTACACCTTC. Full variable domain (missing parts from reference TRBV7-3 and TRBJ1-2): GAGVSQTPSNKVTEKGKYVELRCDPISGHTALYWYRQSLGQGPEFLIYFQGTGAADDSGLPNDRFFAVRPEGSVSTLKIQRTERGDSAVYLCASSLRQEDYGYTFGSGTRLTVV.

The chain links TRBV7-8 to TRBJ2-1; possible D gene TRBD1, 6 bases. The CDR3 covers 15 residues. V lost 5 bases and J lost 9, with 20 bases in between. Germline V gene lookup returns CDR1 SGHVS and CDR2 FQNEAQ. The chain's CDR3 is CASSRSWDNFFEQFF. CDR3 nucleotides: TGTGCCAGCAGCCGGTCGTGGGACAACTTTTTTGAGCAGTTCTTC.

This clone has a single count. The CDR3, as DNA: TGTGCCTGGAGTGTAGGGGGGCGAACTGAAGCTTTCTTT. Translation: CAWSVGGRTEAFF. V is TRBV30 and J is TRBJ1-1, with D possibly being TRBD1 (6 bases). This CDR3 has 13 amino acids. Germline V gene lookup returns CDR1 GTSNPN and CDR2 SVGIG (reference sequence). The V gene lost 0 bases and the J gene lost 5 bases, with 10 bases spanning the gap.

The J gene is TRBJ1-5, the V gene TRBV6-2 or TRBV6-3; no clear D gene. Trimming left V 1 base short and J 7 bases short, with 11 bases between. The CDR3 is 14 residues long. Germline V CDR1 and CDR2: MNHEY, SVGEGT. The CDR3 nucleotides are TGTGCCAGCAGTTACTTCGGGGTTGGGCAGCCCCAGCATTTT. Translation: CASSYFGVGQPQHF.

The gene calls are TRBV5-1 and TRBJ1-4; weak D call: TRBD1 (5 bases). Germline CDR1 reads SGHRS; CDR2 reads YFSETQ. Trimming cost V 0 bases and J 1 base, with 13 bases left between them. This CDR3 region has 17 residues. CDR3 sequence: CASSLGPGSGTNEKLFF. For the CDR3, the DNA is TGCGCCAGCAGCTTGGGGCCAGGGAGTGGAACTAATGAAAAACTGTTTTTT.

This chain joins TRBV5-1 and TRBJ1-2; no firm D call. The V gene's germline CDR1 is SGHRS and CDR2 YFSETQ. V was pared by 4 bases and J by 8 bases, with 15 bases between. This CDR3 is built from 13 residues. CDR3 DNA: TGCGCCAGCAGCGTGGTGGGGAGGAGCGGCTACACCTTC. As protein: CASSVVGRSGYTF.

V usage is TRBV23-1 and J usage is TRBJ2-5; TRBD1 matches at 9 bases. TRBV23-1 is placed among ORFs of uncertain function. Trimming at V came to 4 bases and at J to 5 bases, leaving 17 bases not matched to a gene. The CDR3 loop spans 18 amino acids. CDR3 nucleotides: TGCGCCAGCAGTCCCCGGGACAGGGTGGCCCAGGCAGGGGAGACCCAGTACTTC. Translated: CASSPRDRVAQAGETQYF.

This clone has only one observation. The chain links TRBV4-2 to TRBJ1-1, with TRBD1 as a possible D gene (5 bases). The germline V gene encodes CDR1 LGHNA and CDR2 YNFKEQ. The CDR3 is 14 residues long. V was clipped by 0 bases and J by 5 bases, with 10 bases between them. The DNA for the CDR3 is TGTGCCAGCAGCCAAGATGGGGGAAAGACTGAAGCTTTCTTT. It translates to CASSQDGGKTEAFF.

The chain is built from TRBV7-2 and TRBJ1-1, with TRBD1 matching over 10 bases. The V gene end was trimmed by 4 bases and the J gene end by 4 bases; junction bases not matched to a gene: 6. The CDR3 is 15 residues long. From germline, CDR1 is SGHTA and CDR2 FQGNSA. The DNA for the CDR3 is TGTGCCAGCAGCTACGGACAGGGGGTCGGCACTGAAGCTTTCTTT. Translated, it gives CASSYGQGVGTEAFF.

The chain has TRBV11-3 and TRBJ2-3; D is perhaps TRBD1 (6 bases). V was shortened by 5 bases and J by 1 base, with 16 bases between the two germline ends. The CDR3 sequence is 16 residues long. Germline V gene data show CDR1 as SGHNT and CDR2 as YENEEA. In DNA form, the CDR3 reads TGTGCCAGCAGCCTCGCGCGAGGGGGAGGCACAGATACGCAGTATTTT. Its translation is CASSLARGGGTDTQYF.

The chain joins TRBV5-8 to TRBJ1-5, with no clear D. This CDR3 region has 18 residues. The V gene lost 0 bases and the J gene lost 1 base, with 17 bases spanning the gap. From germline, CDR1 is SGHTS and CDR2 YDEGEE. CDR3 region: CASSLAHSGLASNQPQHF. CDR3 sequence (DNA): TGTGCCAGCAGCTTGGCCCATTCCGGGCTAGCCAGCAATCAGCCCCAGCATTTT. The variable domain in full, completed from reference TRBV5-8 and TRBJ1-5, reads EAGVTQSPTHLIKTRGQQATLRCSPISGHTSVYWYQQALGLGLQFLLWYDEGEERNRGNFPPRFSGRQFPNYSSELNVNALELEDSALYLCASSLAHSGLASNQPQHFGDGTRLSIL.

CDR3 in amino acids: CASSLRTGQETQYF. CDR3 in DNA: TGTGCCAGCAGCTTGAGGACAGGCCAAGAGACCCAGTACTTC. V is TRBV5-4 and J is TRBJ2-5, with 7 bases that match TRBD1. The CDR3 loop spans 14 amino acids. From germline, CDR1 is SGHNT and CDR2 YYREEE (reference sequence). Unmatched junction bases numbered 1, after V lost 1 base and J lost 1 base.

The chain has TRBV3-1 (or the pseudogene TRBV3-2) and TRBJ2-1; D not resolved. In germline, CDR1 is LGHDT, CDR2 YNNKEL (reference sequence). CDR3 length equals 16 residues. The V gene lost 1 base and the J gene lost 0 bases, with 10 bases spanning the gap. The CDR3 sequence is CASSQGNRRSYNEQFF. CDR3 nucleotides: TGTGCCAGCAGCCAAGGCAACAGACGCTCCTACAATGAGCAGTTCTTC.

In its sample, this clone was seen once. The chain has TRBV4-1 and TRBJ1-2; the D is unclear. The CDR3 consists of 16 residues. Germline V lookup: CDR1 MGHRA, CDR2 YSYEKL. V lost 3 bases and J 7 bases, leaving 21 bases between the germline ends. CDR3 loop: CASSQDPGGLNAGYTF. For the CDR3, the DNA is TGCGCCAGCAGCCAGGACCCAGGAGGACTGAACGCTGGCTACACCTTC.

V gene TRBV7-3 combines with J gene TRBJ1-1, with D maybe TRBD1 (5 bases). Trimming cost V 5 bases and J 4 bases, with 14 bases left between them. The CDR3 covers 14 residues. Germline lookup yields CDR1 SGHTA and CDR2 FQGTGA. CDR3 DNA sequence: TGTGCCAGCAGCCCTGAGGCAGGGATCACTGAAGCTTTCTTT. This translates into CASSPEAGITEAFF.

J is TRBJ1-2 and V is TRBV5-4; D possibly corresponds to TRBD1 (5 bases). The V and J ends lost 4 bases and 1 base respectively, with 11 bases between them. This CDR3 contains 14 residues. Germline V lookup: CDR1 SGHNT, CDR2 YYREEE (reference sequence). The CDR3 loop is CASSLGQLNYGYTF. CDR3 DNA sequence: TGTGCCAGCAGCCTAGGACAACTTAACTATGGCTACACCTTC.

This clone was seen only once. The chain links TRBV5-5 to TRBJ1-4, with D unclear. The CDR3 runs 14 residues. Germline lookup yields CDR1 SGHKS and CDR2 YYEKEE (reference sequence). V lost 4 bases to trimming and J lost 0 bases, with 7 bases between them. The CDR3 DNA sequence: TGTGCCAGCAGCGTTGATGCAACTAATGAAAAACTGTTTTTT. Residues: CASSVDATNEKLFF.

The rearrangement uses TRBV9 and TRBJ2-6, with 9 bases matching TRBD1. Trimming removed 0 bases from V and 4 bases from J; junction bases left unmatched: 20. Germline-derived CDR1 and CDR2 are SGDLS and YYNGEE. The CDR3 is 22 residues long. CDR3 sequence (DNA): TGTGCCAGCAGCGTAGGTTATCAGAAGGACAGGGGTTTTGCCGGAGGGGCCAACGTCCTGACTTTC. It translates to CASSVGYQKDRGFAGGANVLTF.

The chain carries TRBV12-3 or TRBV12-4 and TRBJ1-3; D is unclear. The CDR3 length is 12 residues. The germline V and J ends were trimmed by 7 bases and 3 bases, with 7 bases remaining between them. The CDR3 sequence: CASKVIGNTIYF. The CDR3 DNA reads TGTGCCAGCAAGGTGATTGGAAACACCATATATTTT.

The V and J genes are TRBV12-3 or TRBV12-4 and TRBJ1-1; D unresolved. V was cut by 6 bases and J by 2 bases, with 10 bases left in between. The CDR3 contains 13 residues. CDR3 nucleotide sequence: TGTGCCAGCAGCAGTAGAACCAACACTGAAGCTTTCTTT. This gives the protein CASSSRTNTEAFF.